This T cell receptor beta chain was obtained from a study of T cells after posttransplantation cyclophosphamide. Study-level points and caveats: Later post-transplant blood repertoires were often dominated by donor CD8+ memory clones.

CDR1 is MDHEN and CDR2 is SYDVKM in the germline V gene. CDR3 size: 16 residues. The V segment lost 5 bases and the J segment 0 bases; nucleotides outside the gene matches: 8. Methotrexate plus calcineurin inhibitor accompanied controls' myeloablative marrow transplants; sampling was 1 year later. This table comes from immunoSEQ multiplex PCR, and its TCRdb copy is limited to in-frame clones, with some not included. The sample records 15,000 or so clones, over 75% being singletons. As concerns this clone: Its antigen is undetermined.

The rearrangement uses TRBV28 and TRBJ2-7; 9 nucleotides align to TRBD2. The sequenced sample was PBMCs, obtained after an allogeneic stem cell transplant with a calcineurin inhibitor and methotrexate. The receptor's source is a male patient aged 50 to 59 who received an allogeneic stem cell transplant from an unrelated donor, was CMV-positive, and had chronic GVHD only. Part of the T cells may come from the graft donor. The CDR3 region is CASSGGASGNSYEQYF. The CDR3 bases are TGTGCCAGCAGTGGGGGGGCTAGCGGGAACTCCTACGAGCAGTACTTC.